These T cell receptor beta chains were read from a single sample in a study of somatic mutations in cytotoxic T cells in rheumatoid arthritis. The assay was immunoSEQ multiplex PCR, and TCRdb's table has in-frame clones only and misses some. The sample includes around 15,000 clones, about four fifths seen only once; the top ten take approximately 20%. The sequencing input was CD8+ T cells sorted from blood. These receptors all stem from an adult with rheumatoid arthritis. CDR3s include the opening cysteine and the closing phenylalanine or tryptophan. The order of the fields is V gene, CDR3 length, J gene, clone size, D gene, CDR3 protein, CDR3 DNA. D genes are given only for firm matches. The size of a clone is reported for some rows only, either as once, few or many, or as a class for expanded clones.

V gene: TRBV29-1; CDR3 length: 15; J gene: TRBJ1-2; clone size: NA; D gene: TRBD1; CDR3 protein: CSVVEGQGRRYGYTF; CDR3 DNA: TGCAGCGTTGTGGAAGGACAGGGGAGACGGTATGGCTACACCTTC
V gene: TRBV27; CDR3 length: 15; J gene: TRBJ2-3; clone size: NA; D gene: TRBD1; CDR3 protein: CASSFSGGLRYTQYF; CDR3 DNA: TGTGCCAGCAGTTTTTCAGGGGGCCTCCGATATACGCAGTATTTT
V gene: TRBV5-8; CDR3 length: 13; J gene: TRBJ2-1; clone size: NA; D gene: NA; CDR3 protein: CASSYGQPNEQFF; CDR3 DNA: TGTGCCAGCAGCTACGGACAGCCCAATGAGCAGTTCTTC
V gene: TRBV9; CDR3 length: 13; J gene: TRBJ2-7; clone size: once; D gene: TRBD1; CDR3 protein: CASSTGTEYEQYF; CDR3 DNA: TGTGCCAGCAGCACCGGGACAGAGTACGAGCAGTACTTC
V gene: TRBV9; CDR3 length: 12; J gene: TRBJ2-3; clone size: NA; D gene: NA; CDR3 protein: CASSPKPDTQYF; CDR3 DNA: TGTGCCAGCAGCCCTAAGCCAGATACGCAGTATTTT
V gene: TRBV4-1; CDR3 length: 15; J gene: TRBJ2-7; clone size: NA; D gene: NA; CDR3 protein: CASSQVQTEGYEQYF; CDR3 DNA: TGCGCCAGCAGCCAAGTCCAGACAGAGGGTTACGAGCAGTACTTC
V gene: TRBV9; CDR3 length: 14; J gene: TRBJ1-2; clone size: large; D gene: NA; CDR3 protein: CASSAGGGEYGYTF; CDR3 DNA: TGTGCCAGCAGCGCCGGTGGGGGGGAATATGGCTACACCTTC
V gene: TRBV29-1; CDR3 length: 16; J gene: TRBJ2-7; clone size: NA; D gene: NA; CDR3 protein: CSVRRLGRIGDYEQYF; CDR3 DNA: TGCAGCGTTCGGAGATTGGGCCGGATTGGGGACTACGAGCAGTACTTC
V gene: TRBV5-6; CDR3 length: 13; J gene: TRBJ1-1; clone size: NA; D gene: NA; CDR3 protein: CASSFDSNTEAFF; CDR3 DNA: TGTGCCAGCAGCTTTGATTCGAACACTGAAGCTTTCTTT
V gene: TRBV28; CDR3 length: 13; J gene: TRBJ1-5; clone size: NA; D gene: TRBD1; CDR3 protein: CASSEGAGQPQHF; CDR3 DNA: TGTGCCAGCAGCGAGGGGGCTGGACAGCCCCAGCATTTT
V gene: TRBV7-9; CDR3 length: 12; J gene: TRBJ1-2; clone size: NA; D gene: NA; CDR3 protein: CASSPPGDGYTF; CDR3 DNA: TGTGCCAGCAGCCCGCCGGGAGATGGCTACACCTTC
V gene: TRBV19; CDR3 length: 16; J gene: TRBJ2-1; clone size: NA; D gene: TRBD1; CDR3 protein: CASSIATGGLYNEQFF; CDR3 DNA: TGTGCCAGTAGTATAGCGACAGGGGGCCTCTACAATGAGCAGTTCTTC
V gene: TRBV7-9; CDR3 length: 14; J gene: TRBJ2-5; clone size: NA; D gene: NA; CDR3 protein: CASSGGASAETQYF; CDR3 DNA: TGTGCCAGCAGCGGTGGGGCTAGCGCAGAGACCCAGTACTTC
V gene: TRBV19; CDR3 length: 14; J gene: TRBJ1-5; clone size: NA; D gene: NA; CDR3 protein: CASSARDSNQPQHF; CDR3 DNA: TGTGCCAGTAGTGCCCGGGACAGCAATCAGCCCCAGCATTTT
V gene: TRBV15; CDR3 length: 14; J gene: TRBJ2-3; clone size: NA; D gene: NA; CDR3 protein: CATSTWEHPDTQYF; CDR3 DNA: TGTGCCACCAGCACCTGGGAGCACCCAGATACGCAGTATTTT
V gene: TRBV5-1; CDR3 length: 12; J gene: TRBJ2-7; clone size: NA; D gene: NA; CDR3 protein: CASSSFGDEQYF; CDR3 DNA: TGCGCCAGCAGCTCCTTCGGGGACGAGCAGTACTTC
V gene: TRBV9; CDR3 length: 16; J gene: TRBJ2-5; clone size: NA; D gene: NA; CDR3 protein: CASSEDPRPPKETQYF; CDR3 DNA: TGTGCCAGCAGCGAGGACCCGCGACCCCCAAAAGAGACCCAGTACTTC
V gene: TRBV5-8; CDR3 length: 16; J gene: TRBJ1-2; clone size: few; D gene: NA; CDR3 protein: CASSPLLDSWGLGYTF; CDR3 DNA: TGTGCCAGCAGCCCCCTACTGGATTCTTGGGGCTTGGGCTACACCTTC
V gene: TRBV11-2; CDR3 length: 17; J gene: TRBJ2-1; clone size: NA; D gene: TRBD2; CDR3 protein: CASSSGTSGSSYNEQFF; CDR3 DNA: TGTGCCAGCAGCTCGGGGACTAGCGGGAGCTCCTACAATGAGCAGTTCTTC
V gene: TRBV5-6; CDR3 length: 19; J gene: TRBJ2-5; clone size: NA; D gene: TRBD2; CDR3 protein: CASSLEGSLREGLRETQYF; CDR3 DNA: TGTGCCAGCAGCTTGGAGGGCTCCTTGAGGGAGGGCCTGAGGGAGACCCAGTACTTC
V gene: TRBV9; CDR3 length: 20; J gene: TRBJ2-1; clone size: few; D gene: TRBD2; CDR3 protein: CASSRPGLAGRMSSYNEQFF; CDR3 DNA: TGTGCCAGCAGTAGACCGGGACTAGCGGGCCGAATGAGCTCCTACAATGAGCAGTTCTTC
V gene: TRBV10-3; CDR3 length: 14; J gene: TRBJ2-7; clone size: NA; D gene: NA; CDR3 protein: CAISDPGMGDEQYF; CDR3 DNA: TGTGCCATCAGTGATCCCGGGATGGGCGACGAGCAGTACTTC
V gene: TRBV5-1; CDR3 length: 15; J gene: TRBJ2-7; clone size: NA; D gene: TRBD2; CDR3 protein: CASSPTLAGPYEQYF; CDR3 DNA: TGCGCCAGCAGCCCAACACTAGCGGGACCCTACGAGCAGTACTTC
V gene: TRBV25-1; CDR3 length: 13; J gene: TRBJ2-3; clone size: NA; D gene: NA; CDR3 protein: CASTHTITDTQYF; CDR3 DNA: TGTGCCAGCACGCACACTATCACAGATACGCAGTATTTT
V gene: TRBV28; CDR3 length: 16; J gene: TRBJ2-7; clone size: NA; D gene: TRBD2; CDR3 protein: CASRPIRTSGMSEQYF; CDR3 DNA: TGTGCCAGCAGGCCCATAAGGACTAGCGGGATGAGCGAGCAGTACTTC
V gene: TRBV7-8; CDR3 length: 15; J gene: TRBJ1-5; clone size: NA; D gene: NA; CDR3 protein: CASSPPGYSNQPQHF; CDR3 DNA: TGTGCCAGCAGCCCCCCAGGGTATAGCAATCAGCCCCAGCATTTT
V gene: TRBV28; CDR3 length: 13; J gene: TRBJ1-2; clone size: NA; D gene: NA; CDR3 protein: CASSLRGIHGYTF; CDR3 DNA: TGTGCCAGCAGTTTAAGAGGGATACATGGCTACACCTTC
V gene: TRBV7-9; CDR3 length: 15; J gene: TRBJ2-7; clone size: NA; D gene: TRBD2; CDR3 protein: CASSSLAGGPYEQYF; CDR3 DNA: TGTGCCAGCAGCTCCTTAGCGGGAGGGCCTTACGAGCAGTACTTC
V gene: TRBV27; CDR3 length: 13; J gene: TRBJ1-2; clone size: NA; D gene: TRBD1; CDR3 protein: CASSSTGWDGYTF; CDR3 DNA: TGTGCCAGCAGTTCGACAGGGTGGGATGGCTACACCTTC
V gene: TRBV4-1; CDR3 length: 16; J gene: TRBJ2-7; clone size: few; D gene: TRBD1; CDR3 protein: CASSQDSGTGGYEQYF; CDR3 DNA: TGCGCCAGCAGCCAAGATTCCGGGACAGGGGGTTACGAGCAGTACTTC
V gene: TRBV18; CDR3 length: 15; J gene: TRBJ2-1; clone size: once; D gene: NA; CDR3 protein: CASSPRSSMTYEQFF; CDR3 DNA: TGTGCCAGCTCACCACGCTCTAGCATGACCTATGAGCAGTTCTTC
V gene: TRBV11-2; CDR3 length: 12; J gene: TRBJ2-7; clone size: medium-sized; D gene: NA; CDR3 protein: CASSSRTGEQYF; CDR3 DNA: TGTGCCAGCAGCTCGCGGACCGGCGAGCAGTACTTC
V gene: TRBV27; CDR3 length: 17; J gene: TRBJ2-6; clone size: NA; D gene: NA; CDR3 protein: CASTHGPRLSGANVLTF; CDR3 DNA: TGTGCCAGCACTCACGGGCCTCGACTCTCTGGGGCCAACGTCCTGACTTTC
V gene: TRBV2; CDR3 length: 14; J gene: TRBJ1-5; clone size: NA; D gene: TRBD1; CDR3 protein: CASREQGSNQPQHF; CDR3 DNA: TGTGCCAGCCGCGAACAGGGGAGCAATCAGCCCCAGCATTTT
V gene: TRBV9; CDR3 length: 13; J gene: TRBJ2-5; clone size: few; D gene: NA; CDR3 protein: CASSVGSPGTQYF; CDR3 DNA: TGTGCCAGCAGCGTAGGGTCCCCCGGGACCCAGTACTTC
V gene: TRBV9; CDR3 length: 16; J gene: TRBJ2-1; clone size: NA; D gene: TRBD2; CDR3 protein: CASARGGPASGNEQFF; CDR3 DNA: TGTGCCAGCGCGCGGGGAGGGCCCGCATCGGGGAATGAGCAGTTCTTC
V gene: TRBV10-1; CDR3 length: 16; J gene: TRBJ1-1; clone size: NA; D gene: NA; CDR3 protein: CASSKTGDILNTEAFF; CDR3 DNA: TGCGCCAGCAGTAAGACCGGCGACATACTGAACACTGAAGCTTTCTTT
V gene: TRBV27; CDR3 length: 16; J gene: TRBJ2-3; clone size: NA; D gene: TRBD1; CDR3 protein: CASSLRTGTGTDTQYF; CDR3 DNA: TGTGCCAGCAGTCTTAGGACAGGGACAGGCACAGATACGCAGTATTTT
V gene: TRBV6-5; CDR3 length: 14; J gene: TRBJ2-5; clone size: NA; D gene: TRBD2; CDR3 protein: CASSPVSGRETQYF; CDR3 DNA: TGTGCCAGCAGTCCCGTCAGCGGGAGGGAGACCCAGTACTTC
V gene: TRBV13; CDR3 length: 15; J gene: TRBJ2-2; clone size: once; D gene: NA; CDR3 protein: CASSLRPGLAGELFF; CDR3 DNA: TGTGCCAGCAGCCTCCGTCCGGGATTAGCCGGGGAGCTGTTTTTT
V gene: TRBV7-8; CDR3 length: 18; J gene: TRBJ1-4; clone size: NA; D gene: NA; CDR3 protein: CASNPTRQTSVTNEKLFF; CDR3 DNA: TGTGCCAGCAACCCGACAAGACAGACTTCGGTAACTAATGAAAAACTGTTTTTT
V gene: TRBV7-9; CDR3 length: 15; J gene: TRBJ2-3; clone size: NA; D gene: NA; CDR3 protein: CASSPNPHYTDTQYF; CDR3 DNA: TGTGCCAGCAGCCCAAATCCCCACTACACAGATACGCAGTATTTT
V gene: TRBV4-1; CDR3 length: 15; J gene: TRBJ2-2; clone size: NA; D gene: NA; CDR3 protein: CASSQESLWTGELFF; CDR3 DNA: TGCGCCAGCAGCCAAGAAAGCCTGTGGACCGGGGAGCTGTTTTTT
V gene: TRBV6-1; CDR3 length: 16; J gene: TRBJ2-3; clone size: NA; D gene: TRBD1; CDR3 protein: CASSEESRGITDTQYF; CDR3 DNA: TGTGCCAGCAGTGAAGAAAGCAGGGGGATAACAGATACGCAGTATTTT
V gene: TRBV30; CDR3 length: 15; J gene: TRBJ2-5; clone size: NA; D gene: NA; CDR3 protein: CAWSVTLSTGETQYF; CDR3 DNA: TGTGCCTGGAGTGTGACCCTCTCTACGGGGGAGACCCAGTACTTC
V gene: TRBV15; CDR3 length: 14; J gene: TRBJ1-1; clone size: few; D gene: NA; CDR3 protein: CATSRYGRTTEAFF; CDR3 DNA: TGTGCCACCAGCAGATACGGACGGACCACTGAAGCTTTCTTT
V gene: TRBV7-9; CDR3 length: 16; J gene: TRBJ2-1; clone size: NA; D gene: TRBD1; CDR3 protein: CASSQTQGVAYNEQFF; CDR3 DNA: TGTGCCAGCAGTCAGACCCAGGGGGTTGCCTACAATGAGCAGTTCTTC
V gene: TRBV28; CDR3 length: 14; J gene: TRBJ2-7; clone size: NA; D gene: TRBD1; CDR3 protein: CASSEPGQGHEQYF; CDR3 DNA: TGTGCCAGCAGTGAACCGGGACAGGGGCACGAGCAGTACTTC
V gene: TRBV6-6; CDR3 length: 14; J gene: TRBJ2-5; clone size: once; D gene: TRBD1; CDR3 protein: CASSHRDRQETQYF; CDR3 DNA: TGTGCCAGCAGCCACCGGGACAGACAAGAGACCCAGTACTTC
V gene: TRBV6-1; CDR3 length: 15; J gene: TRBJ2-7; clone size: NA; D gene: NA; CDR3 protein: CASSVQDSGHYEQYF; CDR3 DNA: TGTGCCAGCAGTGTCCAAGACTCAGGTCACTACGAGCAGTACTTC
V gene: TRBV4-1; CDR3 length: 15; J gene: TRBJ2-2; clone size: NA; D gene: TRBD2; CDR3 protein: CASSQATGLLLELFF; CDR3 DNA: TGCGCCAGCAGCCAAGCCACGGGACTACTCCTGGAGCTGTTTTTT
V gene: TRBV7-9; CDR3 length: 13; J gene: TRBJ1-1; clone size: NA; D gene: TRBD1; CDR3 protein: CASSRPGTGDAFF; CDR3 DNA: TGTGCCAGCAGCCGACCCGGGACAGGGGATGCTTTCTTT
V gene: TRBV4-1; CDR3 length: 13; J gene: TRBJ2-7; clone size: NA; D gene: NA; CDR3 protein: CASSHPGVHEQYF; CDR3 DNA: TGCGCCAGCAGCCATCCGGGAGTCCACGAGCAGTACTTC
V gene: TRBV7-9; CDR3 length: 15; J gene: TRBJ2-5; clone size: NA; D gene: TRBD2; CDR3 protein: CASSSPTGGKETQYF; CDR3 DNA: TGTGCCAGCAGCTCACCTACGGGGGGAAAAGAGACCCAGTACTTC
V gene: TRBV7-9; CDR3 length: 12; J gene: TRBJ2-1; clone size: NA; D gene: NA; CDR3 protein: CASSSMRNEQFF; CDR3 DNA: TGTGCCAGCAGCTCCATGCGAAATGAGCAGTTCTTC